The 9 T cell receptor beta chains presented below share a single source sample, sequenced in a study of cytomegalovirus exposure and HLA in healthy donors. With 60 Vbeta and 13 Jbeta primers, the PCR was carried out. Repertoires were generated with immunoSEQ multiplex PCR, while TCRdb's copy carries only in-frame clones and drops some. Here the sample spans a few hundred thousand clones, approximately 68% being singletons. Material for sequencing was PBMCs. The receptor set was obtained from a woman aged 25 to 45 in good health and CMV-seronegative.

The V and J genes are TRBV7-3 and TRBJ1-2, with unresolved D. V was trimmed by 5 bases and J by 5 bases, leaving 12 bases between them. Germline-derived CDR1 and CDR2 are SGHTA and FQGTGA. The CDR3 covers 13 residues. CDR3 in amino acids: CASSPAERYGYTF. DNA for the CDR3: TGTGCCAGCAGCCCCGCAGAGCGTTATGGCTACACCTTC.

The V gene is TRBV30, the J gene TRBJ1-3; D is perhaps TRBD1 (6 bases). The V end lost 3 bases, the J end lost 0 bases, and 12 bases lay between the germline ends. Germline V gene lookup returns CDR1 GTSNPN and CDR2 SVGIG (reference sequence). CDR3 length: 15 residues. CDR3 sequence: CAWSARQVSGNTIYF. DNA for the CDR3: TGTGCCTGGAGCGCTCGACAGGTCTCTGGAAACACCATATATTTT. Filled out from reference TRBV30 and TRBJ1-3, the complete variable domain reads SQTIHQWPATLVQPVGSPLSLECTVEGTSNPNLYWYRQAAGRGLQLLFYSVGIGQISSEVPQNLSASRPQDRQFILSSKKLLLSDSGFYLCAWSARQVSGNTIYFGEGSWLTVV.

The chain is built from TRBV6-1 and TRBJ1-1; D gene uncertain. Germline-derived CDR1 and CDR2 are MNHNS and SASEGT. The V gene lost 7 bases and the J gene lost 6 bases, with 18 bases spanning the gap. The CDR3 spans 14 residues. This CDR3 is CASTTVSRAAEAFF. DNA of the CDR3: TGTGCCAGCACCACCGTATCAAGAGCGGCTGAAGCTTTCTTT.

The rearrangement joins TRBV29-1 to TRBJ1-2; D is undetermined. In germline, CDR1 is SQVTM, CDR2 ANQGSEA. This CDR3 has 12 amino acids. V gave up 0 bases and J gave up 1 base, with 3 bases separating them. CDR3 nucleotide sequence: TGCAGCGTTGAAGACGTTAACTATGGCTACACCTTC. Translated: CSVEDVNYGYTF.

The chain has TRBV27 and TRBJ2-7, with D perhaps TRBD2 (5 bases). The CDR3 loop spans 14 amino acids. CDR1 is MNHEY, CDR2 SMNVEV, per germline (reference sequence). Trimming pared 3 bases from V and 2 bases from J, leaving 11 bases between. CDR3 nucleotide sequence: TGTGCCAGCAGTTTTGAGGGCGATACCTACGAGCAGTACTTC. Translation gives CASSFEGDTYEQYF.

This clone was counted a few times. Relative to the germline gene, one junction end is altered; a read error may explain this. This CDR3 is CSSSRENYGYTF. Here the CDR3 DNA reads TGTTCCAGCAGCCGAGAAAACTATGGCTACACCTTC. The J gene is TRBJ1-2, the V gene TRBV7-9; no firm D call. This CDR3 is 12 amino acids long. From germline, CDR1 is SEHNR and CDR2 FQNEAQ (reference sequence). The full variable domain, its missing parts supplied by reference TRBV7-9 and TRBJ1-2, is DTGVSQNPRHKITKRGQNVTFRCDPISEHNRLYWYRQTLGQGPEFLTYFQNEAQLEKSRLLSDRFSAERPKGSFSTLEIQRTEQGDSAMYLCSSSRENYGYTFGSGTRLTVV.

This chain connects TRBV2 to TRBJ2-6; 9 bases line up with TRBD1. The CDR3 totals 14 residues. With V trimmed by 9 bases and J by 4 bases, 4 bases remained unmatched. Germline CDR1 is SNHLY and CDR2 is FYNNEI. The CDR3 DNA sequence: TGTGCCAGACAGGGGGCCGCCGGGGCCAACGTCCTGACTTTC. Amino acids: CARQGAAGANVLTF.

The CDR3 nucleotides are TGTGCCAGCAGCTTAGGCAAGGGGTTGAACACTGAAGCTTTCTTT. Translating it yields CASSLGKGLNTEAFF. J is TRBJ1-1 and V is TRBV11-3, with D possibly matching TRBD1 (5 bases). The CDR3 is made up of 15 amino acids. The germline V gene encodes CDR1 SGHNT and CDR2 YENEEA. Trimming took 1 base from V and 0 from J, leaving 9 bases between them. Drawing the rest from reference TRBV11-3 and TRBJ1-1, the complete variable domain is EAGVVQSPRYKIIEKKQPVAFWCNPISGHNTLYWYLQNLGQGPELLIRYENEEAVDDSQLPKDRFSAERLKGVDSTLKIQPAELGDSAVYLCASSLGKGLNTEAFFGQGTRLTVV.

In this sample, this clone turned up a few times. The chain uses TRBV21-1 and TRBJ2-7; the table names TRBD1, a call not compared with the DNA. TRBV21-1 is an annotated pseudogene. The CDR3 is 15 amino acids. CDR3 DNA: TGTGCCAGCAAATCCCGGGACAGGGACTCCTACGAGCAGTACTTC. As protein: CASKSRDRDSYEQYF.